A selection of T cell receptor beta chains follows, all from one sample in a study of neurological immune-mediated disorders. TCRdb called the 5' RACE reads again in MiXCR, with one record for every CDR3 protein. The sample shows about 38,000 distinct CDR3 sequences, approximately 4.4% of them seen only once. The sequencing sample was made of CD4+ T cells from blood. The source is a man aged 18 to 30 in good health. Each CDR3 is given with its conserved first and last residue. D genes are given only for firm matches. The size of a clone is reported for some rows only, either as once, few or many, or as a class for expanded clones.

CDR3 DNA	CDR3 protein	D gene	V gene	J gene	clone size
TGTGCCAGCAGCGCAGGACAGGGAACACAGCCCCAGCATTTT	CASSAGQGTQPQHF	TRBD1	TRBV9	TRBJ1-5	many
TGTGCCAGTAATTCCCTTGAAGCTTTCTTT	CASNSLEAFF	NA	TRBV6-1	TRBJ1-1	many
TGTGCCAGCAGCTTGGGGACAGGGGGGACCGGGGAGCTGTTTTTT	CASSLGTGGTGELFF	TRBD1	TRBV11-2	TRBJ2-2	many
TGTGCCAGCAGTCGATCAGGGGGCCCCACTATCACTGAAGCTTTCTTT	CASSRSGGPTITEAFF	TRBD1	TRBV6-2/TRBV6-3	TRBJ1-1	many
TGCAGTGCTAGTGGGCTGACAGATACGCAGTATTTT	CSASGLTDTQYF	NA	TRBV20-1	TRBJ2-3	many
TGCAGTGCTGTGGTCCGACGGACGCCTGGAAACACCATATATTTT	CSAVVRRTPGNTIYF	NA	TRBV20-1	TRBJ1-3	many
TGCAGTGCGGGGACTAGCGGGGGACTCCAAAACATTCAGTACTTC	CSAGTSGGLQNIQYF	TRBD2	TRBV20-1	TRBJ2-4	many
TGCGCCAGCAGCCTTCCACTTATCTCCTCTGGGGCCAACGTCCTGACTTTC	CASSLPLISSGANVLTF	NA	TRBV5-1	TRBJ2-6	many
TGCGCCAGCAGCTCCTCCCAAGAGACCCAGTACTTC	CASSSSQETQYF	NA	TRBV5-1	TRBJ2-5	many
TGCGCCAGCAGCTTGGGGCAGGGACCATACACAGATACGCAGTATTTT	CASSLGQGPYTDTQYF	NA	TRBV5-1	TRBJ2-3	many
TGCAGTGCTAGAACTAGGGCCAACACTGAAGCTTTCTTT	CSARTRANTEAFF	NA	TRBV20-1	TRBJ1-1	NA
TGTGCCAGCAGTTTATCAGAGGGGGGGAATCAGCCCCAGCATTTT	CASSLSEGGNQPQHF	NA	TRBV27	TRBJ1-5	many
TGTGCCAGCAGCTCACACGGGGGGATTCTTTCCAAAAACATTCAGTACTTC	CASSSHGGILSKNIQYF	TRBD2	TRBV7-9	TRBJ2-4	many
TGCGCCAGCAGCTTGGTCTCTGGTGTAACTATGGGCTACACCTTC	CASSLVSGVTMGYTF	NA	TRBV5-1	TRBJ1-2	many
TGTGCCAGCACCCCCCAGGACAGGGCATACAATGAGCAGTTCTTC	CASTPQDRAYNEQFF	TRBD1	TRBV9	TRBJ2-1	many
TGTGCCAGCAGCTTAAGAGGGACAGGGGCTAGTGAGCAGTTCTTC	CASSLRGTGASEQFF	TRBD1	TRBV7-9	TRBJ2-1	many
TGTGCCAGCAGCTTAAGGACAGGGCAGCACTATGGCTACACCTTC	CASSLRTGQHYGYTF	TRBD1	TRBV7-2	TRBJ1-2	many
TGCAGTGCTAGAGGAAGGCTTGGGGGGGGGACGGTTGATAAGCAGTATTTT	CSARGRLGGGTVDKQYF	TRBD2	TRBV20-1	TRBJ2-3	NA
TGTGCCAGCAGCGTAGGTAATGGGGGCACAGATACGCAGTATTTT	CASSVGNGGTDTQYF	NA	TRBV9	TRBJ2-3	many
TGTGCCAGCAGTTTAGGGGGCATGAACACCATATATTTT	CASSLGGMNTIYF	NA	TRBV12-3/TRBV12-4	TRBJ1-3	many
TGTGCCAGCAGTGAGGACAGGGTCTATGGCTACACCTTC	CASSEDRVYGYTF	TRBD1	TRBV25-1	TRBJ1-2	many
TGTGCCAGCAGTCTTAACCGGTTGTCCCCCACCTACAATGAGCAGTTCTTC	CASSLNRLSPTYNEQFF	NA	TRBV6-1	TRBJ2-1	many
TGTGCCAGCTCTCGAAACCGGGACAATTCCAACAATGAGCAGTTCTTC	CASSRNRDNSNNEQFF	NA	TRBV6-2/TRBV6-3	TRBJ2-1	many
TGCAGTGCAACAGGTCCTCGGAACACTGAAGCTTTCTTT	CSATGPRNTEAFF	NA	TRBV20-1	TRBJ1-1	many
TGCAGTGCTCAAGGGGCAGCGGGGCCGTACAATGAGCAGTTCTTC	CSAQGAAGPYNEQFF	TRBD2	TRBV20-1	TRBJ2-1	many
TGTGCCAGCAGCCAAAGCGCGGCTAATGAAAAACTGTTTTTT	CASSQSAANEKLFF	NA	TRBV6-5	TRBJ1-4	many
TGTGCCAGCAGTCTCCCCCCGGGACAGGAGAACACTGAAGCTTTCTTT	CASSLPPGQENTEAFF	TRBD1	TRBV6-2/TRBV6-3	TRBJ1-1	many
TGCGCCAGCAGGGAAGGGGGAGCCTTTACCTATGGCTACACCTTC	CASREGGAFTYGYTF	NA	TRBV5-1	TRBJ1-2	many
TGTGCCATCAGGGCGAGCCCCGGGGAGCTGTTTTTT	CAIRASPGELFF	NA	TRBV10-3	TRBJ2-2	many
TGCAGCGTTTTTCAGCACGGGGAGCTGTTTTTT	CSVFQHGELFF	NA	TRBV29-1	TRBJ2-2	many
TGTGCCAGCAGCCACATGAACACTGAAGCTTTCTTT	CASSHMNTEAFF	NA	TRBV6-2/TRBV6-3	TRBJ1-1	many
TGTGCCAGCAGTCGAACAGGGTACACTGAAGCTTTCTTT	CASSRTGYTEAFF	NA	TRBV12-3/TRBV12-4	TRBJ1-1	many
TGCGCCAGCAGCTTAACCGGGACGGCGAACACCGGGGAGCTGTTTTTT	CASSLTGTANTGELFF	NA	TRBV5-1	TRBJ2-2	many
TGCAGCGTCGGGGGCCACACAGATACGCAGTATTTT	CSVGGHTDTQYF	NA	TRBV20-1	TRBJ2-3	many
TGCGCCAGCAGCTGGAACCCTAGCGGGGTGATCCAAGAGACCCAGTACTTC	CASSWNPSGVIQETQYF	TRBD2	TRBV5-1	TRBJ2-5	many
TGTGCCAGCAGTTACTCCCGGTCCAGGGGGCGGGTCACTGAAGCTTTCTTT	CASSYSRSRGRVTEAFF	TRBD1	TRBV6-6	TRBJ1-1	many
TGTGCCAGCAGTTATTCGTCGAAGGAAGCTTTCTTT	CASSYSSKEAFF	NA	TRBV6-2/TRBV6-3	TRBJ1-1	medium-sized
TGTGCCAGCAGTTACGGGGCCGGGGACATTCAGTACTTC	CASSYGAGDIQYF	NA	TRBV6-5	TRBJ2-4	many
TGTGCCAGCAGTTATGGGGGGGGGGGCCTCTCCAATGAGCAGTTCTTC	CASSYGGGGLSNEQFF	NA	TRBV6-2/TRBV6-3	TRBJ2-1	medium-sized
TGTGCCAGCAATAGCGTGGCAGGACAAGAGACCCAGTACTTC	CASNSVAGQETQYF	NA	TRBV6-5	TRBJ2-5	many
TGCAGTGCTAGAGATGAGGGTAGCCCCCAAAGGAACTATGGCTACACCTTC	CSARDEGSPQRNYGYTF	NA	TRBV20-1	TRBJ1-2	many
TGTGCCAGCTCACCAGTCTCGGGACAGAATAATGAAAAACTGTTTTTT	CASSPVSGQNNEKLFF	TRBD1	TRBV18	TRBJ1-4	many
TGCAGTGCTAGAAACTCCCAGGGGGAGAAACTGTTTTTT	CSARNSQGEKLFF	TRBD1	TRBV20-1	TRBJ1-4	many
TGCAGCGTTGTTGTTTCCGGCAGAGCCTACGAGCAGTACTTC	CSVVVSGRAYEQYF	NA	TRBV29-1	TRBJ2-7	many
TGTGCCAGCAGGCGGGACAGGGGCCCGATGTCGTATGGCTACACCTTC	CASRRDRGPMSYGYTF	TRBD1	TRBV12-3/TRBV12-4	TRBJ1-2	many
TGTGCCATCAGATCCGGGACAGGAACCTACGAGCAGTACTTC	CAIRSGTGTYEQYF	TRBD1	TRBV10-3	TRBJ2-7	many
TGTGCCAGTAGTACTGTCTCTCTCGGACAACAATCATTCTACGAGCAGTACTTC	CASSTVSLGQQSFYEQYF	NA	TRBV19	TRBJ2-7	NA
TGTGCCATCAGTGAGTATCGGAGTACCGATCAGCCCCAGCATTTT	CAISEYRSTDQPQHF	NA	TRBV10-3	TRBJ1-5	many
TGCAGCGTTGACCCTGGACAGGGGGGGGGCTACACCTTC	CSVDPGQGGGYTF	TRBD1	TRBV29-1	TRBJ1-2	many
TGCAGCGTTGTTGGTAGGCAGCACCTTGAAGCTTTCTTT	CSVVGRQHLEAFF	NA	TRBV29-1	TRBJ1-1	many
TGCGCCAGCAGCCAAGATAGCCCCGGGGGGGAGACCCAGTACTTC	CASSQDSPGGETQYF	TRBD2	TRBV4-1	TRBJ2-5	medium-sized
TGTGCCAGCAGCTTAAACGGAGGATACACTGAAGCTTTCTTT	CASSLNGGYTEAFF	NA	TRBV7-2	TRBJ1-1	many
TGTGCCAGCAGTTATGATTTTTCAGGCCAAGAGACCCAGTACTTC	CASSYDFSGQETQYF	NA	TRBV6-5	TRBJ2-5	many
TGCAGCGCAACAGGGGCACGGACGAATAACTATGGCTACACCTTC	CSATGARTNNYGYTF	TRBD1	TRBV29-1	TRBJ1-2	many
TGTGCCAGCAGCTGGGTGGCGTCCAACGAGCAGTACTTC	CASSWVASNEQYF	NA	TRBV7-2	TRBJ2-7	many